This T cell receptor beta chain was found in a study of beta chain features in type 1 diabetes. Study details: Age, gender and cell yields were alike across patients and healthy donors.

Expressed TCRB transcripts were sequenced because the isolated RNA had all been reverse transcribed beforehand. The table came from immunoSEQ multiplex PCR; TCRdb's copy has only in-frame clones and leaves some out. This sample carries 120,000 to 150,000 clones, roughly a tenth of them seen once, and the ten largest clones take around 1.4%. After removal of 3 bases from V and 2 bases from J, the junction contained 2 bases not matched to a gene. CDR1 and CDR2 (germline): MGHRA, YSYEKL. The CDR3 covers 14 residues. The chain is built from TRBV4-1 and TRBJ2-3, with 7 bases fitting TRBD1. The sequencing input was naive CD4+ T cells from blood. This TCR came from a man between 18 and 35 years old in good health. For the CDR3, the DNA is TGCGCCAGCAGCCAGGGACAGCACACAGATACGCAGTATTTT. Its protein is CASSQGQHTDTQYF.